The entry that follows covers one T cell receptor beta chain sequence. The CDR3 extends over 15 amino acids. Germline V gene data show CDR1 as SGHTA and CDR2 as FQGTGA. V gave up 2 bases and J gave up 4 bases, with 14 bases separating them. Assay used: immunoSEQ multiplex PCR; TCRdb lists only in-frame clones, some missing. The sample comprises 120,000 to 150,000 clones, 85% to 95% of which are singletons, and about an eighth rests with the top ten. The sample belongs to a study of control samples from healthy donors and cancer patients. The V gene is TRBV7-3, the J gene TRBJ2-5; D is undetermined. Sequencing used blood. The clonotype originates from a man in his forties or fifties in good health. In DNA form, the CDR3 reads TGTGCCAGCAGCTTATGGGCAAATGGGCCAGAGACCCAGTACTTC. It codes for CASSLWANGPETQYF.